The T cell receptor beta chain under discussion was sequenced for a study of blood T cell repertoires in COVID-19. Study information: Samples taken during acute and convalescent COVID-19 were collected in the United States, Italy and Spain.

Profiling relied on immunoSEQ multiplex PCR, and the TCRdb table lists in-frame clones only, not all of them. This table holds 500,000 to 600,000 clones, about 89% found once. V lost 4 bases and J lost 1; bases outside the gene matches: 6. CDR1 and CDR2 from the germline V gene are MGHRA and YSYEKL. The CDR3 totals 16 residues. This receptor was taken from a woman in her forties or fifties with COVID-19, enrolled during active disease. Sequencing was carried out using peripheral blood. The chain has TRBV4-1 and TRBJ2-3, with TRBD2 matching 9 bases. CDR3 in DNA: TGCGCCAGCAGCCTGGTGCGGGGGGGAGGCACAGATACGCAGTATTTT. It yields the protein CASSLVRGGGTDTQYF.